These T cell receptor beta chains were read from a single sample in a study of CD8+CD57+ T cells in acquired aplastic anemia. TCRdb called the reads again in MiXCR, with one record for every CDR3 protein. The sample consists of more than 95,000 distinct CDR3 sequences, nearly 40% of them appearing once. The sample consisted of sorted CD4+, CD8+, or CD8+CD57+ T cells (not recorded which) from PBMCs. The receptor source for this set is a human donor with aplastic anemia. Both conserved end residues are part of each CDR3. The order of the fields is D gene, CDR3 length, V gene, J gene, CDR3 protein. A D gene is named only where the DNA matches it firmly.

>TRBD1|15|TRBV20-1|TRBJ2-3
CSALTGGSGTDTQYF
>.|14|TRBV6-5|TRBJ2-7
CASSYSRDGYEQYF
>.|15|TRBV19|TRBJ2-5
CASSKQAMDTETQYF
>.|18|TRBV20-1|TRBJ2-5
CSARGSGRHGELQETQYF
>TRBD2|13|TRBV20-1|TRBJ2-7
CSATLGEGRRQYF
>TRBD1|15|TRBV10-2|TRBJ1-5
CASSEGQGPRQPQHF
>TRBD1|15|TRBV2|TRBJ1-1
CASSTQGALNTEAFF
>.|14|TRBV6-1|TRBJ1-4
CASTNRRRDEKLFF
>TRBD2|13|TRBV29-1|TRBJ2-1
CSVGELAGGPPVF
>.|15|TRBV19|TRBJ1-5
CASSFRVYSNQPQHF
>.|18|TRBV7-3|TRBJ2-5
CASSLTGWGSPRGETQYF
>.|13|TRBV12-5|TRBJ2-7
CASAQSGLYEQYF
>TRBD1|16|TRBV5-1|TRBJ2-2
CASSPNTGTGAGELFF
>.|12|TRBV19|TRBJ2-5
CASSIERETQYF
>.|13|TRBV3-1|TRBJ1-4
CASSQGGNEKLFF
>.|14|TRBV29-1|TRBJ1-1
CSVGRILLNTEAFF
>.|16|TRBV28|TRBJ1-6
CASSLWGYSYNSPLHF
>.|17|TRBV11-1|TRBJ2-1
CASGTRGTVRSYNEQFF
>.|16|TRBV19|TRBJ1-2
CASSAGLSQGSYGYTF
>.|14|TRBV2|TRBJ2-1
CASSGPWASNEQFF
>TRBD2|16|TRBV19|TRBJ2-2
CASNERGGRGTGELFF
>TRBD1|15|TRBV4-2|TRBJ1-2
CASSQAGTGEGGYTF
>TRBD2|16|TRBV19|TRBJ2-5
CASREAGGLQQETQYF
>.|12|TRBV2|TRBJ1-2
CASRGSRRGYTF
>.|14|TRBV12-3/TRBV12-4|TRBJ1-3
CASSLNLSGNTIYF
>.|14|TRBV7-6|TRBJ2-7
CASSPGTEAYEQYF
>TRBD1|13|TRBV29-1|TRBJ1-1
CSVIQGDGTEAFF
>TRBD1|14|TRBV5-4|TRBJ2-3
CASSWDRVTDTQYF
>TRBD1|16|TRBV29-1|TRBJ1-1
CSVRTAHRDREAEAFF
>TRBD2|15|TRBV12-3/TRBV12-4|TRBJ2-1
CASSSWGGGGNEQFF
>.|14|TRBV10-3|TRBJ1-1
CAIREGWANTEAFF
>.|16|TRBV7-9|TRBJ1-4
CASTLSWGPRDEKLFF
>.|15|TRBV5-1|TRBJ1-1
CASSFGGQWNTEAFF
>TRBD1|14|TRBV20-1|TRBJ1-6
CSARDRDVYSPLHF
>TRBD1|14|TRBV12-3/TRBV12-4|TRBJ1-1
CASLRGPGNTEAFF
>.|10|TRBV29-1|TRBJ2-5
CSGGGETQYF
>TRBD1|14|TRBV20-1|TRBJ1-6
CSAPRDRIDSPLHF
>TRBD1|15|TRBV7-2|TRBJ2-7
CASILGTDPAYEQYF
>TRBD1|15|TRBV7-2|TRBJ1-5
CASSLTGALGQPQHF
>.|15|TRBV6-1|TRBJ2-3
CASILAGPVADTQYF